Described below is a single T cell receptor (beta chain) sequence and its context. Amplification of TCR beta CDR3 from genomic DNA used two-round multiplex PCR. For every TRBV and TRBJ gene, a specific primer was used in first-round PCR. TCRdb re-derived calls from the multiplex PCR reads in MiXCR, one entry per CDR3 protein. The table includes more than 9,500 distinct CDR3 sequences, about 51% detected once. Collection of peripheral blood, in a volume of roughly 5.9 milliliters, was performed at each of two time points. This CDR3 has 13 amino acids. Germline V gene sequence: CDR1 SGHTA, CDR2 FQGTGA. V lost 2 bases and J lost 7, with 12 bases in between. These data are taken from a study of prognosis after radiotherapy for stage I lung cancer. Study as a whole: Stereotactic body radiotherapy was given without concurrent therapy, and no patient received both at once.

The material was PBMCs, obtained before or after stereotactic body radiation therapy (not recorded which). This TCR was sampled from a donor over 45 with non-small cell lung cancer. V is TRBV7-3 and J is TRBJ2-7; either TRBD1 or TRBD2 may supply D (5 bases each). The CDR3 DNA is TGTGCCAGCAGCTTAGTTTACGGGGCGGAGCAGTACTTC. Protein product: CASSLVYGAEQYF. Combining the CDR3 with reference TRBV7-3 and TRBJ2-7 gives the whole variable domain GAGVSQTPSNKVTEKGKYVELRCDPISGHTALYWYRQSLGQGPEFLIYFQGTGAADDSGLPNDRFFAVRPEGSVSTLKIQRTERGDSAVYLCASSLVYGAEQYFGPGTRLTVT.